A selection of T cell receptor beta chains follows, all from one sample in a study of neurological immune-mediated disorders. Via MiXCR, TCRdb re-called the 5' RACE reads, giving one row per CDR3 protein. This sample has approximately 18,000 distinct CDR3 sequences; approximately 3.7% occur once, and the top ten carry 20% to 25%. Sequenced material: CD8+ T cells from blood. These receptors came from a woman between 40 and 50 years old in good health. The CDR3 runs from the conserved cysteine through the conserved F or W. The D gene is left open where the match is weak. Clone size is shown for a subset of rows, as once, few, many or a class of expanded clone.

-	TRBV27	many	TRBJ1-6	CASSISWGRSPLHF	TGTGCCAGCAGTATCTCATGGGGTCGGTCACCCCTCCACTTT
TRBD2	TRBV20-1	many	TRBJ2-1	CSARGVLAGENEQFF	TGCAGTGCTAGAGGAGTTCTAGCGGGAGAGAATGAGCAGTTCTTC
-	TRBV25-1	many	TRBJ2-5	CASSEWRVQETQYF	TGTGCCAGCAGTGAATGGCGGGTCCAAGAGACCCAGTACTTC
-	TRBV5-6	many	TRBJ2-5	CASSRPTKTSQETQYF	TGTGCCAGCAGCCGGCCGACAAAGACCTCCCAAGAGACCCAGTACTTC
-	TRBV29-1	many	TRBJ2-1	CSVDRSSYNEQFF	TGCAGCGTTGATAGGAGCTCCTACAATGAGCAGTTCTTC
-	TRBV27	many	TRBJ2-2	CASSWWTANTGELFF	TGTGCCAGCAGTTGGTGGACAGCGAACACCGGGGAGCTGTTTTTT
-	TRBV7-6	few	TRBJ1-1	CASSPGAHTEAFF	TGTGCCAGCAGCCCCGGGGCCCACACTGAAGCTTTCTTT
TRBD2	TRBV24-1	many	TRBJ2-1	CATSDFGGSSYNEQFF	TGTGCCACCAGTGATTTCGGCGGGAGCTCCTACAATGAGCAGTTCTTC
-	TRBV12-3/TRBV12-4	many	TRBJ2-7	CASSLGQRGSYEQYF	TGTGCCAGCAGTTTGGGTCAGCGAGGCTCCTACGAGCAGTACTTC
-	TRBV27	many	TRBJ2-1	CASSLGLASYNEQFF	TGTGCCAGCAGTTTGGGGCTAGCCTCCTACAATGAGCAGTTCTTC
-	TRBV12-3/TRBV12-4	many	TRBJ1-1	CASTTGYGMNTEAFF	TGTGCCAGCACCACAGGGTATGGTATGAACACTGAAGCTTTCTTT
TRBD2	TRBV5-5	many	TRBJ2-7	CASSLVAGGFYEQYF	TGTGCCAGCAGCTTGGTAGCGGGAGGGTTCTACGAGCAGTACTTC
-	TRBV29-1	many	TRBJ2-3	CSVEAAVGRARVDTQYF	TGCAGCGTTGAGGCTGCGGTTGGCCGAGCCCGGGTTGATACGCAGTATTTT
TRBD1	TRBV4-3	many	TRBJ2-1	CASSQDGTGVLNEQFF	TGCGCCAGCAGCCAAGATGGGACAGGGGTACTGAATGAGCAGTTCTTC
-	TRBV7-3	many	TRBJ1-4	CASSSWDLGGEKLFF	TGTGCCAGCAGCTCTTGGGACCTCGGTGGGGAAAAACTGTTTTTT
TRBD2	TRBV6-5	many	TRBJ2-1	CASSNRRASGKHEQFF	TGTGCCAGCAGCAACCGACGGGCTAGCGGGAAGCATGAGCAGTTCTTC
-	TRBV9	medium-sized	TRBJ2-1	CASSAFENEQFF	TGTGCCAGCAGCGCCTTTGAGAATGAGCAGTTCTTC
-	TRBV19	-	TRBJ2-6	CASRTSSSGANVLTF	TGTGCCAGTAGGACGTCGAGCTCTGGGGCCAACGTCCTGACTTTC
TRBD2	TRBV29-1	many	TRBJ2-2	CSVPGLAGGRTGELFF	TGCAGCGTCCCCGGACTAGCGGGAGGGCGGACCGGGGAGCTGTTTTTT
TRBD1	TRBV28	medium-sized	TRBJ2-5	CASSFTGGGETQYF	TGTGCCAGCAGTTTTACAGGGGGCGGTGAGACCCAGTACTTC
TRBD1	TRBV25-1	many	TRBJ1-2	CASSDSDRDYGYTF	TGTGCCAGCAGTGACTCCGACAGGGACTATGGCTACACCTTC
TRBD2	TRBV20-1	many	TRBJ2-1	CSAPIAGPSSYNEQFF	TGCAGTGCACCGATAGCGGGACCGAGCTCCTACAATGAGCAGTTCTTC
-	TRBV21-1	many	TRBJ2-7	CASSRTGGRYEQYF	TGTGCCAGCAGCCGGACAGGGGGCCGCTACGAGCAGTACTTC
TRBD2	TRBV29-1	many	TRBJ2-5	CSVDDGTSVGETQYF	TGCAGCGTTGACGACGGGACTAGCGTTGGGGAGACCCAGTACTTC
-	TRBV14	medium-sized	TRBJ2-1	CASSPYHNNEQFF	TGTGCCAGCAGCCCCTATCATAACAATGAGCAGTTCTTC
-	TRBV20-1	many	TRBJ1-2	CSARRTANYGYTF	TGCAGTGCTAGAAGGACAGCCAACTATGGCTACACCTTC
-	TRBV6-5	many	TRBJ1-2	CASSTLPGTPHGYTF	TGTGCCAGCAGTACACTGCCCGGGACGCCTCATGGCTACACCTTC
-	TRBV7-8	many	TRBJ2-1	CASSPSGMGNEQFF	TGTGCCAGCAGCCCATCAGGGATGGGGAATGAGCAGTTCTTC
TRBD1	TRBV28	many	TRBJ2-1	CASSLSGTGGPYNEQFF	TGTGCCAGCAGTCTATCCGGGACAGGGGGCCCGTACAATGAGCAGTTCTTC
TRBD1	TRBV7-9	many	TRBJ2-7	CASSATTGQGTHEQYF	TGTGCCAGCAGCGCGACGACGGGACAGGGTACCCACGAGCAGTACTTC
TRBD2	TRBV7-9	many	TRBJ2-6	CASTAQAGTSDSGPGANVLTF	TGTGCCAGCACCGCCCAGGCGGGGACTAGCGACTCGGGTCCTGGGGCCAACGTCCTGACTTTC
TRBD2	TRBV4-3	many	TRBJ2-7	CASSQEGTIRYEQYF	TGCGCCAGCAGCCAAGAGGGGACTATTCGCTACGAGCAGTACTTC
-	TRBV29-1	many	TRBJ2-5	CSVDLGVRQETQYF	TGCAGCGTCGACCTCGGGGTTCGACAAGAGACCCAGTACTTC
-	TRBV7-9	many	TRBJ1-5	CASSLGGNEGNQPQHF	TGTGCCAGCAGCTTAGGAGGGAATGAGGGCAATCAGCCCCAGCATTTT
TRBD2	TRBV20-1	-	TRBJ2-3	CIASGSRSDTQYF	TGCATTGCTAGCGGGAGCAGATCAGATACTCAGTATTTT
-	TRBV12-3/TRBV12-4	many	TRBJ2-7	CASSPRGVYSYEQYF	TGTGCCAGCAGTCCCCGGGGAGTTTACTCCTACGAGCAGTACTTC
-	TRBV24-1	many	TRBJ1-1	CATSDLGSEAFF	TGTGCCACCAGTGATTTGGGCAGTGAAGCTTTCTTT